Sequencing of this TCR beta chain was carried out in a study of T cell changes during pregnancy in multiple sclerosis. Libraries were prepared by immunoSEQ multiplex PCR; TCRdb keeps only in-frame clonotypes and omits some of them. The sample shows tens of thousands of clones, 88% of them seen only once. V was clipped by 1 base and J by 0 bases, with 12 bases between them. This CDR3 region has 16 residues. Looked up from germline, CDR1 is KGHSH and CDR2 is LQKENI. The source material was CD4+ T cells from peripheral blood mononuclear cells, sampled in the first trimester of pregnancy. The sequence was obtained from a female donor with multiple sclerosis, enrolled in a pregnancy study. The chain joins TRBV18 to TRBJ1-1; D is unclear. CDR3 nucleotides: TGTGCCAGCTCACCACTGGGCAGTTTGGTGAACACTGAAGCTTTCTTT. Its protein is CASSPLGSLVNTEAFF. Full variable domain (remainder filled in from reference TRBV18 and TRBJ1-1): NAGVMQNPRHLVRRRGQEARLRCSPMKGHSHVYWYRQLPEEGLKFMVYLQKENIIDESGMPKERFSAEFPKEGPSILRIQQVVRGDSAAYFCASSPLGSLVNTEAFFGQGTRLTVV.